This T cell receptor beta chain is drawn from a study of regulatory T cells in long-lasting Graves disease. Across the whole study: It was over 5 years of antithyroid drugs, with positive TSH receptor antibodies, that meant persistent Graves' disease.

Relying on iRepertoire HTBI primers and Arm-PCR of CDR3 regions, the team built TCR beta libraries. Each CDR3 protein is one row after TCRdb ran MiXCR on the multiplex PCR reads. The sample holds 500,000 to 800,000 distinct CDR3 sequences, roughly 30% seen once. Comment on this clonotype: Its target is not known.

Losses at the gene ends were 2 bases for V and 4 bases for J; bases not matched to a gene: 6. The CDR3 covers 17 residues. Germline assignment: CDR1 MNHEY and CDR2 SVGAGI. Points from the study as a whole: Persistent Graves' patients showed a TCR diversity that was lower than that of newly diagnosed ones. Clonotypes that were public and shared totalled a few thousand in persistent patients versus around 970 in new patients.

Time point meaning: persistent/refractory GD, antithyroid drugs over 5 years with positive TRAb. Isolated PBMC RNA provided the starting material for the TCR library. Enrollment of patients was through an endocrinology department in Xi'an, China. The chain has TRBV6-5 and TRBJ2-2; 11 bases are a match to TRBD2. The receptor was isolated from a female donor with Graves disease. Sample: peripheral blood mononuclear cells (PBMCs), taken when the disease was refractory, from a patient treated with antithyroid drugs. The CDR3 nucleotides read TGTGCCAGCAGTTACGGGACTAGCGGACTTGGCACCGGGGAGCTGTTTTTT. Its protein is CASSYGTSGLGTGELFF.